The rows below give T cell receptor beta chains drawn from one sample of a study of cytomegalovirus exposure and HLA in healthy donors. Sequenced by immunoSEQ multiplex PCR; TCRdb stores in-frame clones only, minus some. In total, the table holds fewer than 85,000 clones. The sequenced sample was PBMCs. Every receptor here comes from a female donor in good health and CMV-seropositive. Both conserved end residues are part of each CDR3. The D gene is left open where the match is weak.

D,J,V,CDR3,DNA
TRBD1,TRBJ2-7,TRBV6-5,CASRRDRASYEQYF,TGTGCCAGCAGAAGGGACAGGGCCTCCTACGAGCAGTACTTC
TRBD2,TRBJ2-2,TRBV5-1,CASSASGNTGELFF,TGCGCCAGCAGCGCTAGCGGAAACACCGGGGAGCTGTTTTTT
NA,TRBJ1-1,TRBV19,CASSLQVVAEAFF,TGTGCCAGTAGTTTACAGGTTGTCGCTGAAGCTTTCTTT
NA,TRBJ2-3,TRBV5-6,CASSLGLSRPDTQYF,TGTGCCAGCAGCTTGGGACTATCAAGGCCAGATACGCAGTATTTT
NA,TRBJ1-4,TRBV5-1,CASSLEPGEKLFF,TGCGCCAGCAGCTTGGAGCCGGGTGAAAAACTGTTTTTT
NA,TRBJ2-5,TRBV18,CASSPPGLETQYF,TGTGCCAGCTCACCACCGGGACTAGAGACCCAGTACTTC
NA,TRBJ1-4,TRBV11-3,CASSPGMWGEKLFF,TGTGCCAGCAGCCCAGGGATGTGGGGTGAAAAACTGTTTTTT
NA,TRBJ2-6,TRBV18,CASSPGSSGANVLTF,TGTGCCAGCTCGCCCGGTTCCTCTGGGGCCAACGTCCTGACTTTC
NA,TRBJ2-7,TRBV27,CASSFGEARLREQYF,TGTGCCAGCAGTTTTGGGGAGGCCCGCCTTAGGGAGCAGTACTTC
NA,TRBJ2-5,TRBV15,CATSRSLGEGTQYF,TGTGCCACCAGCAGGAGTCTAGGAGAGGGGACCCAGTACTTC
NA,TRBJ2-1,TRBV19,CASSPETGNYNEQFF,TGTGCCAGTAGTCCAGAAACCGGGAACTACAATGAGCAGTTCTTC
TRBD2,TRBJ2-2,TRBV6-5,CASTKGRVSGELFF,TGTGCCAGCACCAAGGGGAGGGTGAGCGGGGAGCTGTTTTTT
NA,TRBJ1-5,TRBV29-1,CSVVLGATVSNQPQHF,TGCAGCGTTGTCCTGGGGGCGACAGTTAGCAATCAGCCCCAGCATTTT
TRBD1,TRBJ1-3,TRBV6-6,CASSYRTGDGNTIYF,TGTGCCAGCAGTTACCGGACAGGGGATGGAAACACCATATATTTT
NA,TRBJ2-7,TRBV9,CASSVELASAYEQYF,TGTGCCAGCAGCGTAGAACTGGCGAGCGCCTACGAGCAGTACTTC
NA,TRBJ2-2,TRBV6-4,CASSECSIGEVDTGELFF,TGTGCCAGCAGTGAGTGTAGCATAGGAGAAGTCGACACCGGGGAGCTGTTTTTT
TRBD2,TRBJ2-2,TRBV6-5,CASSSQRGRTGELFF,TGTGCCAGCAGTTCCCAGCGGGGACGCACCGGGGAGCTGTTTTTT
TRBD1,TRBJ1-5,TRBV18,CASSIDRAQPQHF,TGTGCCAGCTCGATCGACAGGGCGCAGCCCCAGCATTTT
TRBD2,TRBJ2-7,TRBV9,CASGSGGGEQYF,TGTGCCAGCGGATCCGGGGGGGGCGAGCAGTACTTC
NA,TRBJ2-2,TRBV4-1,CASSLRQFNTGELFF,TGCGCCAGCAGCCTCAGACAATTTAACACCGGGGAGCTGTTTTTT
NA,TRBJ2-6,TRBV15,CATSRDSVRANVLTF,TGTGCCACCAGCAGAGACAGTGTGAGGGCCAACGTCCTGACTTTC
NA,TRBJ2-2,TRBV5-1,CASTLSYRSANTGELFF,TGCGCCAGCACCCTCTCTTACAGGAGCGCGAACACCGGGGAGCTGTTTTTT
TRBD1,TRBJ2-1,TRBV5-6,CASSLTGTGLSGDEQFF,TGTGCCAGCAGCTTGACCGGGACAGGACTGTCTGGGGATGAGCAGTTCTTC
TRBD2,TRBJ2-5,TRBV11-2,CASSLGGRSLETQYF,TGTGCCAGCAGCTTGGGCGGGAGGTCCCTAGAGACCCAGTACTTC
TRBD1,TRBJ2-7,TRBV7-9,CASSAGQGFPYEQYF,TGTGCCAGCAGCGCGGGACAGGGTTTCCCTTACGAGCAGTACTTC
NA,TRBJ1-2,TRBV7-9,CASSAIRGSNYGYTF,TGTGCCAGCAGCGCGATCAGGGGATCAAACTATGGCTACACCTTC
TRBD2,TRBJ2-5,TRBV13,CASSLNTGGETQYF,TGTGCCAGCAGCCTAAACACGGGGGGGGAGACCCAGTACTTC
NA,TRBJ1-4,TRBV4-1,CASSQDPGTGSEKLFF,TGCGCCAGCAGCCAAGACCCCGGGACTGGTAGTGAAAAACTGTTTTTT
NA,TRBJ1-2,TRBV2,CASESGGAGYGYTF,TGTGCCAGCGAATCGGGGGGCGCAGGCTATGGCTACACCTTC
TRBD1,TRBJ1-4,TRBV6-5,CASSYGTGFSEKLFF,TGTGCCAGCAGTTATGGGACAGGGTTCAGTGAAAAACTGTTTTTT
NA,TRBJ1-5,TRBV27,CASSLGSNQPQHF,TGTGCCAGCAGTTTAGGCAGCAATCAGCCCCAGCATTTT
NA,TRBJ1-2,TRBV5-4,CASREAGKYGYTF,TGTGCCAGCAGAGAGGCGGGAAAGTATGGCTACACCTTC
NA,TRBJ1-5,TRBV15,CATSRDLVRSPQHF,TGTGCCACCAGCAGAGATTTAGTGCGGAGCCCTCAGCATTTT
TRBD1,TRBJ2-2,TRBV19,CARSGGQGNTGELFF,TGTGCCAGAAGTGGGGGACAGGGGAACACCGGGGAGCTGTTTTTT
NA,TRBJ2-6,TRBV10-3,CAIRDSSGANVLTF,TGTGCCATCAGAGACAGCTCTGGGGCCAACGTCCTGACTTTC
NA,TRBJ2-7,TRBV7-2,CASSIATSRSEQYF,TGTGCCAGCAGTATTGCGACTAGTCGATCCGAGCAGTACTTC
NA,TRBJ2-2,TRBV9,CASSVGRRGTGELFF,TGTGCCAGCAGCGTGGGACGACGGGGGACCGGGGAGCTGTTTTTT
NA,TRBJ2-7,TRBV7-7,CATGRYEQYF,TGTGCTACGGGTAGGTACGAGCAGTACTTC
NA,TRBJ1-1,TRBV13,CASSQRGYTEAFF,TGTGCCAGCAGCCAAAGGGGTTACACTGAAGCTTTCTTT
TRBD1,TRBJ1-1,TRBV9,CASSVSGDRGAFF,TGTGCCAGCAGCGTTTCGGGGGACAGGGGAGCTTTCTTT